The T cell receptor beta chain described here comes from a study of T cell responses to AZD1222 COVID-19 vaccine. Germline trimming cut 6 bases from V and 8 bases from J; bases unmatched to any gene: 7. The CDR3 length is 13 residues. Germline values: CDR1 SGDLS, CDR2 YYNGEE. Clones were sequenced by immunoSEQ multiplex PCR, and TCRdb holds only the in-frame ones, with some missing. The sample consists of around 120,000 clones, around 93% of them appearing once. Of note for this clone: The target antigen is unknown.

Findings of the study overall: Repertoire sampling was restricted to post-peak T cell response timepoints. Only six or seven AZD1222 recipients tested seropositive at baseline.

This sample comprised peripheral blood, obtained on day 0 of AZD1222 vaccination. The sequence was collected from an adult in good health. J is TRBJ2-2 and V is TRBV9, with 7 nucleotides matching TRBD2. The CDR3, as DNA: TGTGCCAGCACTCCAGCGGGAACAGGGGAGCTGTTTTTT. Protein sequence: CASTPAGTGELFF.